Listed here are 8 T cell receptor beta chains from one sample, sequenced in a study of blood T cell repertoires in COVID-19. Assay: immunoSEQ multiplex PCR; the TCRdb copy retains only in-frame clones and omits some. This table has about 120,000 clones, more than 65% appearing once. The sample consisted of peripheral blood. These receptors originate from a woman older than 75 with acute or convalescent COVID-19.

The gene calls are TRBV4-1 and TRBJ1-2; 7 bases fit TRBD1. CDR1 and CDR2 (germline): MGHRA, YSYEKL. Trimming removed 0 bases from V and 8 bases from J; junction bases left unmatched: 15. The CDR3 extends over 17 amino acids. In DNA, the CDR3 is TGCGCCAGCAGCCAAGACCATCCCCGAGGTTCCAGGGGGGGCTACACCTTC. It translates to CASSQDHPRGSRGGYTF.

The chain uses TRBV7-9 and TRBJ1-4; unclear D gene. The CDR3 is 16 residues long. Germline assignment: CDR1 SEHNR and CDR2 FQNEAQ (reference sequence). V was pared by 1 base and J by 5 bases, with 14 bases between. CDR3 amino acids: CASSLGTLELNEKLFF. The DNA for the CDR3 is TGTGCCAGCAGCTTAGGGACTCTAGAGTTAAATGAAAAACTGTTTTTT.

The V gene is TRBV28, the J gene TRBJ2-3; 11 bases map to TRBD2. CDR3 length: 16 residues. The V segment lost 4 bases and the J segment 3 bases; nucleotides outside the gene matches: 6. Germline-derived CDR1 and CDR2 are MDHEN and SYDVKM. The CDR3 region is CASSSPGLAGTDTQYF. The CDR3 nucleotides read TGTGCCAGCAGTTCCCCCGGACTAGCGGGTACAGATACGCAGTATTTT.

V usage is TRBV6-5 and J usage is TRBJ1-2; 8 bases align to TRBD1. The CDR3 spans 15 residues. Germline loops: CDR1 MNHEY, CDR2 SVGAGI. Losses at the gene ends were 4 bases for V and 2 bases for J; bases not matched to a gene: 6. CDR3 DNA: TGTGCCAGCAGTTCCGGGACAGGCCTGAACTATGGCTACACCTTC. Protein product: CASSSGTGLNYGYTF.

The chain couples TRBV28 to TRBJ2-7, with TRBD2 matching 12 bases. After removal of 6 bases from V and 6 bases from J, the junction contained 6 bases not matched to a gene. The CDR3 has 14 residues. Germline V CDR1 and CDR2: MDHEN, SYDVKM. The DNA for the CDR3 is TGTGCCAGCAGGTCCTTACTAGCGGGAGGCGAGCAGTACTTC. This codes for CASRSLLAGGEQYF. Drawing the rest from reference TRBV28 and TRBJ2-7, the complete variable domain is DVKVTQSSRYLVKRTGEKVFLECVQDMDHENMFWYRQDPGLGLRLIYFSYDVKMKEKGDIPEGYSVSREKKERFSLILESASTNQTSMYLCASRSLLAGGEQYFGPGTRLTVT.

The chain is built from TRBV10-2 and TRBJ2-1, with D perhaps TRBD2 (6 bases). The ends were cut back, 2 bases at V and 2 bases at J, with 13 bases in the middle. The CDR3 has 16 amino acids. The germline CDR1 and CDR2 sequences are WSHSY and SAAADI. This CDR3 is CASSEEDGSPYNEQFF. The DNA of the CDR3 is TGCGCCAGCAGTGAGGAGGACGGGAGTCCCTACAATGAGCAGTTCTTC.

This clone showed up many times. The chain recombines TRBV11-2 with TRBJ2-5; tentative D call: TRBD2 (6 bases). The ends were cut back, 7 bases at V and 5 bases at J, with 17 bases in the middle. The V gene's germline CDR1 is SGHAT and CDR2 FQNNGV. The length of the CDR3 is 14 residues. CDR3 sequence: CASKMDIGGETQYF. The CDR3 DNA sequence: TGTGCCAGCAAGATGGACATCGGGGGTGAGACCCAGTACTTC. Variable domain in full (rest from reference TRBV11-2 and TRBJ2-5): EAGVAQSPRYKIIEKRQSVAFWCNPISGHATLYWYQQILGQGPKLLIQFQNNGVVDDSQLPKDRFSAERLKGVDSTLKIQPAKLEDSAVYLCASKMDIGGETQYFGPGTRLLVL.

J is TRBJ2-1 and V is TRBV7-3; 8 positions match TRBD1. The CDR3 sequence is 15 residues long. Germline values: CDR1 SGHTA, CDR2 FQGTGA. V shed 1 base, J shed 9 bases, and the junction held 8 bases outside the gene matches. The CDR3 reads CASSLMSQGASEQFF. The CDR3 coding sequence is TGTGCCAGCAGCTTAATGTCCCAGGGGGCAAGTGAGCAGTTCTTC.